The sequence of this T cell receptor beta chain was determined in a study of blood T cell repertoires in COVID-19. Study overall: T cells, B-cell-depleted T cells, or PBMCs provided the cDNA or gDNA that served as material.

Germline-derived CDR1 and CDR2 are SGDLS and YYNGEE. This CDR3 region has 14 residues. Trimming cost V 0 bases and J 4 bases, with 8 bases left between them. Generated by immunoSEQ multiplex PCR, the TCRdb table keeps only in-frame clones and is missing some. This table has approximately 230,000 clones, about four fifths appearing once. This chain connects TRBV9 to TRBJ1-5; D is uncertain. The source of this sequence is a man older than 75 with acute or convalescent COVID-19. The source material was peripheral blood. CDR3 coding DNA: TGTGCCAGCAGCGTAGCCCCGGGAAATCAGCCCCAGCATTTT. This translates into CASSVAPGNQPQHF.